The entry below gives a single T cell receptor (beta chain) sequence along with its context. The data were taken from a study of blood T cell repertoires in COVID-19. Overall study: T cells, B-cell-depleted T cells, or PBMCs provided the cDNA or gDNA that served as material.

The data were produced by immunoSEQ multiplex PCR, yet TCRdb's version contains in-frame clones alone and is incomplete. The sample lists over 150,000 clones; roughly 84% were seen once. This receptor was obtained from a woman in her forties or fifties who had recovered from COVID-19. What was sequenced was PBMCs or T cells enriched from blood (not recorded which).

The CDR3 loop is CASSWGLVAGGGVETQYF. The CDR3 region has the DNA TGCGCCAGCAGCTGGGGACTTGTCGCGGGAGGCGGGGTAGAGACCCAGTACTTC. The J gene is TRBJ2-5, the V gene TRBV5-1; 8 bases agree with TRBD2. Germline lookup yields CDR1 SGHRS and CDR2 YFSETQ. There are 18 residues in the CDR3. V gave up 3 bases and J gave up 4 bases; unmatched junction bases: 17.